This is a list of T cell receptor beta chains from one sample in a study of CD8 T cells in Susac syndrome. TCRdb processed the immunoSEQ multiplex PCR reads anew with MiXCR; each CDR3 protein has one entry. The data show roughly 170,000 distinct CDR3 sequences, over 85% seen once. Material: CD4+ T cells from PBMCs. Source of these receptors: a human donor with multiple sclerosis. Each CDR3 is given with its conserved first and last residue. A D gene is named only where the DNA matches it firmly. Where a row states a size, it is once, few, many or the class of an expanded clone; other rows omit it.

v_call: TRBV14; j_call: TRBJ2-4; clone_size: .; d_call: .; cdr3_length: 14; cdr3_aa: CASSPAGQKNIQYF; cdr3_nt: TGTGCCAGCAGCCCAGCGGGACAGAAAAACATTCAGTACTTC
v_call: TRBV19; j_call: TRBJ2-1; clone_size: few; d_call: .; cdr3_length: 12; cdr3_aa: CASRSSYNEQFF; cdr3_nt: TGTGCCAGTAGGAGCTCCTACAATGAGCAGTTCTTC
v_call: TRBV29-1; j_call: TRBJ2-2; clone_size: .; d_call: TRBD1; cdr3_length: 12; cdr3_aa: CSADRDSGELFF; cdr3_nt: TGCAGCGCCGACAGGGATAGCGGGGAGCTGTTTTTT
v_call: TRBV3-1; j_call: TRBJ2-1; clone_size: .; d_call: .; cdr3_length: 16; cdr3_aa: CASRAPGHRSYNEQFF; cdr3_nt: TGTGCCAGCAGGGCACCGGGACATAGGTCCTACAATGAGCAGTTCTTC
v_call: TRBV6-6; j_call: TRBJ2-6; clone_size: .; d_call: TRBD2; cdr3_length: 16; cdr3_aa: CASRPGLASGANVLTF; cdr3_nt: TGTGCCAGCAGACCGGGACTAGCGTCTGGGGCCAACGTCCTGACTTTC
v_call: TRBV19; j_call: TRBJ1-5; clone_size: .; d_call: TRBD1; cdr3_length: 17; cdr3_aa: CASSIAGQGYSNQPQHF; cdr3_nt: TGTGCCAGTAGTATAGCGGGACAGGGCTATAGCAATCAGCCCCAGCATTTT
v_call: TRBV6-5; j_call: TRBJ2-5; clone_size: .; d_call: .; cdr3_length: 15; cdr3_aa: CASSRTGGFGKTQYF; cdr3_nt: TGTGCCAGCAGTAGGACAGGAGGGTTTGGGAAGACCCAGTACTTC
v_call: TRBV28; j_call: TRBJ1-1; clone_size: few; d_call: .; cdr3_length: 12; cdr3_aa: CASSSTVTEAFF; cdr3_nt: TGTGCCAGCAGTTCCACGGTAACTGAAGCTTTCTTT
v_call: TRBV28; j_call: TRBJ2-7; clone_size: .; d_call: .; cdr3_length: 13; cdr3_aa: CASSRQGRDEQYF; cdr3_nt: TGTGCCAGCTCCCGGCAGGGAAGGGACGAGCAGTACTTC
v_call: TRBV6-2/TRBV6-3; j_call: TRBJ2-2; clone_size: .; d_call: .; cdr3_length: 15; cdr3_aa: CASRFTGTNTGELFF; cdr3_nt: TGTGCCAGCAGATTTACAGGGACGAACACCGGGGAGCTGTTTTTT
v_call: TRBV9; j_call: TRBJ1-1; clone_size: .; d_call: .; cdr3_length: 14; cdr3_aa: CASSPLSGNTEAFF; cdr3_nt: TGTGCCAGCAGCCCCCTTAGCGGGAACACTGAAGCTTTCTTT
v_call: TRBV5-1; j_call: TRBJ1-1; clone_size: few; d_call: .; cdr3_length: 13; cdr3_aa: CASSSTIRAEAFF; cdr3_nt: TGCGCCAGCAGCTCAACCATTAGGGCTGAAGCTTTCTTT
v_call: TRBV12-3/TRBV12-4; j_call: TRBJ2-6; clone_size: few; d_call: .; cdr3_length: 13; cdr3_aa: CASSQSGANVLTF; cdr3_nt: TGTGCCAGCTCTCAATCTGGGGCCAACGTCCTGACTTTC
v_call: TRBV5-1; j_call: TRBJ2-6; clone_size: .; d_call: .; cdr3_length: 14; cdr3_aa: CASSFGSGANVLTF; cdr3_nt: TGCGCCAGCAGCTTTGGATCTGGGGCCAACGTCCTGACTTTC
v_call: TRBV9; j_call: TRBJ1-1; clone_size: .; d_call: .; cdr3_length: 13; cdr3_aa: CASSVSTNTEAFF; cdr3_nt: TGTGCCAGCAGCGTAAGCACGAACACTGAAGCTTTCTTT